The TCR beta chain under discussion was sequenced for a study of T cell changes during pregnancy in multiple sclerosis. V dropped 0 bases and J dropped 3 bases, with 9 bases sitting between them. Germline CDR1 and CDR2: LNHNV and YYDKDF (reference sequence). The CDR3 totals 16 residues. Repertoires were generated with immunoSEQ multiplex PCR, while TCRdb's copy carries only in-frame clones and drops some. The data hold 74,000 or so clones, with around nine tenths observed a single time. The clonotype originates from a female donor with multiple sclerosis, enrolled in a pregnancy study. This material consisted of CD4+ T cells from peripheral blood mononuclear cells, taken before pregnancy. The chain uses TRBV15 and TRBJ1-6; unclear D gene. The CDR3 is CATSRDGGGYNSPLHF. CDR3 DNA sequence: TGTGCCACCAGCAGAGATGGAGGAGGCTATAATTCACCCCTCCACTTT.